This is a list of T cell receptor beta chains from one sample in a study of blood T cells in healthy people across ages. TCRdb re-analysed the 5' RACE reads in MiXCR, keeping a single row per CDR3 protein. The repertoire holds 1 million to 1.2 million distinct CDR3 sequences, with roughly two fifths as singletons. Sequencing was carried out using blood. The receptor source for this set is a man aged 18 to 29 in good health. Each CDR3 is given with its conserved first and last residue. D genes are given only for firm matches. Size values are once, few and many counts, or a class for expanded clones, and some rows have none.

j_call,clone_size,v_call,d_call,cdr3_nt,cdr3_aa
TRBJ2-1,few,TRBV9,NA,TGTGCCAGCAGCGTAATGCTCCGGAGCTCCTACAATGAGCAGTTCTTC,CASSVMLRSSYNEQFF
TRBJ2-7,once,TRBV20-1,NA,TGCAGTGCTAGAGACCCGGGTGGAAGTAGTTATTACGAGCGGTACTTC,CSARDPGGSSYYERYF
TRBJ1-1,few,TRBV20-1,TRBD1,TGCAGTGCACGGACAGGGAAAGAGGACACTGAAGCTTTCTTT,CSARTGKEDTEAFF
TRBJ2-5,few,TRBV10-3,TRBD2,TGTGCCATCAGTGAGGTCACTAGCGGAGATGAGCAGTACTTC,CAISEVTSGDEQYF
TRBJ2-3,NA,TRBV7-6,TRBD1,TGTGCCAGCAGCCGTTCAAGTAGGGGGCACACAGATACGCAGTATTTT,CASSRSSRGHTDTQYF
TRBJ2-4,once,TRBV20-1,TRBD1,TGCAGTGCTAGACCCCACGGACAGGGGGACATTCAGTACTTC,CSARPHGQGDIQYF
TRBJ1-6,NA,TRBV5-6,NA,TGTGCCAGCAGCTCCCCCGGACAGAAGTATTCACCCCTCCACTTT,CASSSPGQKYSPLHF
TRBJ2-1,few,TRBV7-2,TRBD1,TGTGCCAGCAGCCACCGGGACAGATACAATGAGCAGTTCTTC,CASSHRDRYNEQFF
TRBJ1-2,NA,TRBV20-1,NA,TGCAGTGCCACTGGACAGCTACAAACTAACTATGGCTACACCTTC,CSATGQLQTNYGYTF
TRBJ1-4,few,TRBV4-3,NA,TGCGCCAGCAGCCGCAGTAATCCGGGACGCCGGAATTTGGAGGAAAAACTGTTTTTT,CASSRSNPGRRNLEEKLFF
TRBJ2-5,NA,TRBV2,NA,TGTGCCAGCCATGAGCTACAAGAGACCCAGTACTTC,CASHELQETQYF
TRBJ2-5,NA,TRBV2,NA,TGTGCCAGCAGCGTTGGGGGGGCCGACCAAGAGACCCAGTACTTC,CASSVGGADQETQYF
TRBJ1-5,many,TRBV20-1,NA,TGCAGTGCCGTGAAGGGCAATCAGCCCCAGCATTTT,CSAVKGNQPQHF
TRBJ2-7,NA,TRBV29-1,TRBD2,TGCAGCGTAGTAGCGGGAGGCAGGAGCTCCTACGAGCAGTACTTC,CSVVAGGRSSYEQYF
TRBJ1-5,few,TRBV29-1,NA,TGCAGCGTTGAGGGTCAGCCCCAGCATTTT,CSVEGQPQHF
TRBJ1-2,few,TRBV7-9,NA,TGTGCCAGCAGCCCTGAGGGGCAGCTTACGTCTAACTATGGCTACACCTTC,CASSPEGQLTSNYGYTF
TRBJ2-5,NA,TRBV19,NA,TGTGCCAGCGCTCGTGGTTGGGGGACACGAGAGACCCAGTACTTC,CASARGWGTRETQYF
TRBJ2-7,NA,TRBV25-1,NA,TGTGCCAGCAGTGAATCAGGGCGATACGAGCAGTACTTC,CASSESGRYEQYF
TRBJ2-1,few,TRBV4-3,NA,TGCGCCAGCAGCCGCGTCGGGCACGGGGATGAGCAGTTCTTC,CASSRVGHGDEQFF
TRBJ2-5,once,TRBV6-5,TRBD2,TGTGCCAGCAAGATCCACGGGACTAGCCCCAATGAGCAGTACTTC,CASKIHGTSPNEQYF
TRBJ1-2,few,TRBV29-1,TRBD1,TGCAGCGTGGATCTAGACAGGGGGGGCTACACCTTC,CSVDLDRGGYTF
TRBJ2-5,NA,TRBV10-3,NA,TGTGCCATCAGTGAGTCTGTGGGCTCCGAAGAGACCCAGTACTTC,CAISESVGSEETQYF
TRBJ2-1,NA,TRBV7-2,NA,TGTGCCAGCAGCCATAGGCGGGTTCTCTCCTACAATGAGCAGTTCTTC,CASSHRRVLSYNEQFF
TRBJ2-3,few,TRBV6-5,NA,TGTGCCAGCAGTTACGTTCCCACAGATACGCAGTATTTT,CASSYVPTDTQYF
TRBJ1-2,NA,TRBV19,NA,TGTGCCACCAGGGGCGACTATGGCTACACCTTC,CATRGDYGYTF
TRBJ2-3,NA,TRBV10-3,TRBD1,TGTGCCATCAGCCCACAGGGGGGATACACAGATACGCAGTATTTT,CAISPQGGYTDTQYF
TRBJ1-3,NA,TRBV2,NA,TGTGCCAGCAGTGGGGGAACCACTTCTGGAAACACCATATATTTT,CASSGGTTSGNTIYF
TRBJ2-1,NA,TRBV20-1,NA,TGCAGTGCTAGGCCAGAGGGGCATCCGGGCAATGAGCAGTTCTTC,CSARPEGHPGNEQFF
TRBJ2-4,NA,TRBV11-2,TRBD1,TGTGCCAGCAGCGTGGACAGGGAGATGGACATTCAGTACTTC,CASSVDREMDIQYF
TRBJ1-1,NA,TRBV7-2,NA,TGTGCCAGCAGCTTAGACGGGGGGCAAGCTTTCTTT,CASSLDGGQAFF
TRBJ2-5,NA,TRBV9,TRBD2,TGTGCCAGCAGCGGTCGGGGACTAGCGGTCAGTGAGCAGTACTTC,CASSGRGLAVSEQYF
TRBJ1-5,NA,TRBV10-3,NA,TGTGCCATCAGTGAGTCAACCGCTGGTAGCAATCAGCCCCAGCATTTT,CAISESTAGSNQPQHF
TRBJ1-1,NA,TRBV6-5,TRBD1,TGCGCCAGCAGAAGACAGGGGGAAGCTTTCTTT,CASRRQGEAFF